This T cell receptor (beta chain) emerged from a study of beta chain features in type 1 diabetes. At the level of the study: No age, gender or cell yield differences were seen between patients and healthy donors. Whole-study findings and limits: Across all four CD4+ subsets, people with type 1 diabetes showed modestly shorter TCRB CDR3s.

The CDR3 contains 13 residues. The V gene lost 6 bases and the J gene lost 0 bases, with 9 bases spanning the gap. Germline CDR1 is ENHRY and CDR2 is SYGVKD. In this sample, this clone turned up a few times. Its antigen remains unidentified. Expressed TCRB transcripts were sequenced because the isolated RNA had all been reverse transcribed beforehand. Using immunoSEQ multiplex PCR, the repertoire was profiled, and TCRdb retains in-frame clones only, with some absent. The table shows hundreds of thousands of clones, with over 12% occurring only once. J is TRBJ2-7 and V is TRBV10-3; D gene unclear. This TCR came from a man aged 18 to 29 with type 1 diabetes. The specimen sequenced was naive CD4+ T cells from blood. CDR3: CAISPDLSYEQYF. The CDR3 region has the DNA TGTGCCATCAGCCCGGACCTCTCCTACGAGCAGTACTTC.